The TCR beta chain under discussion was sequenced for a study of T cells in Graves' hyperthyroidism and ophthalmopathy. General study points: A model using 13 V-J features told ophthalmopathy apart from stable hyperthyroidism.

Per the germline V gene, CDR1 is MDHEN and CDR2 is SYDVKM. The trim removed 5 bases at V and 0 bases at J, leaving 10 bases unmatched. The CDR3 runs 16 residues. The investigators amplified TCR beta CDR3 regions from RNA transcripts. Primed by the HTBI set, a first-round RT-PCR was run on the TCR CDR3. Using its own MiXCR run on the multiplex PCR reads, TCRdb lists one record per CDR3 protein. Here the sample spans 600,000 or so distinct CDR3 sequences, about 15% being singletons. This clonotype has ten or more counts. Its antigen is not identified. The diagnostic basis comprised clinical symptoms, serum thyroxine and TRAb, thyroid ultrasound and orbital computed tomography.

This receptor was obtained from a woman aged 45-65 years with Graves' ophthalmopathy. Sequences were obtained from blood. This chain connects TRBV28 to TRBJ2-7; 7 nucleotides agree with TRBD2. Written as DNA, the CDR3 is TGTGCCAGCAGTCCTTACGGGGGGTCAAACTCCTACGAGCAGTACTTC. Amino acids: CASSPYGGSNSYEQYF.